This TCR beta chain was profiled in a study of control samples from healthy donors and cancer patients. This clone has just one count. Mismatch with germline at one junction end may stem from a read error. Clones were read by immunoSEQ multiplex PCR, and TCRdb kept only the in-frame ones, dropping some. The sample holds 170,000 or so clones, 75% to 95% seen once. This receptor was obtained from a woman between 35 and 50 years old in good health. Material: blood.

CDR3 region: CASNQMGQGDEKLFF. Written as DNA, the CDR3 is TGTGCCAGCAACCAAATGGGACAGGGAGATGAAAAACTGTTTTTT. The chain uses TRBV3-1 (or the pseudogene TRBV3-2) and TRBJ1-4, with 9 bases aligning to TRBD1. This CDR3 spans 15 amino acids. The germline V gene has CDR1 LGHDT and CDR2 YNNKEL (reference sequence).